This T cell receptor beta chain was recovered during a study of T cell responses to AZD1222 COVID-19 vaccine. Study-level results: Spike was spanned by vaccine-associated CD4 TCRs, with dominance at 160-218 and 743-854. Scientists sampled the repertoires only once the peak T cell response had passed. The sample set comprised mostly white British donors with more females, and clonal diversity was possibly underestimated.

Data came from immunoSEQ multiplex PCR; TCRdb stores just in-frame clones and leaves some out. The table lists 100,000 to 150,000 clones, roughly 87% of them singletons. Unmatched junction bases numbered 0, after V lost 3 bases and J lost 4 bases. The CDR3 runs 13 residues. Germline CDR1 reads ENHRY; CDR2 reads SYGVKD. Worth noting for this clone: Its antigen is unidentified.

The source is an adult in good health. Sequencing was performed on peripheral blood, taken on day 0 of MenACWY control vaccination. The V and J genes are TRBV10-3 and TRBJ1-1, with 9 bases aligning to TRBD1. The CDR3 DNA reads TGTGCCATCAGTGAACAGGGGGCCACTGAAGCTTTCTTT. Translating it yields CAISEQGATEAFF.